This T cell receptor (beta chain) was found in a study of blood T cell repertoires in COVID-19. Sequencing used immunoSEQ multiplex PCR; TCRdb keeps in-frame clones, though not all of them. Found here are approximately 250,000 clones, around nine tenths of them singletons; the top ten hold roughly 8%. Between the trimmed V and J ends, which lost 4 bases and 9 bases, there was a span of 28 bases. The germline CDR1 and CDR2 sequences are LGHDT and YNNKEL (reference sequence). The CDR3 has 18 amino acids. The sequence was obtained from a man aged 40-55 years with active or convalescent COVID-19. The chain carries TRBV3-1 (or the pseudogene TRBV3-2) and TRBJ2-1; weak D call: TRBD2 (6 bases). The sample was peripheral blood. The CDR3, as DNA: TGTGCCAGCAGCCGACGAAGGGGAGGAGCGCCGGGGCTCGGTGAGCAGTTCTTC. This sequence encodes CASSRRRGGAPGLGEQFF.